One and the same sample provided the 20 T cell receptor beta chains below, sequenced in a study of blood T cell repertoires in COVID-19. Here immunoSEQ multiplex PCR was the method, and the copy in TCRdb shows in-frame clones only, minus some. The table includes some 150,000 clones, roughly 90% detected once. Specimen: peripheral blood. The receptor set was obtained from a woman between 45 and 60 years old with acute or convalescent COVID-19.

The chain links TRBV7-2 to TRBJ1-2, with D unclear. Per the germline V gene, CDR1 is SGHTA and CDR2 is FQGNSA. This CDR3 is 15 amino acids long. Trimming left V 1 base short and J 4 bases short, with 13 bases between. In nucleotides, the CDR3 is TGTGCCAGCAGCTTAGGTGTTCACAGTACCTATGGCTACACCTTC. Amino acid sequence: CASSLGVHSTYGYTF. Variable domain in full (rest from reference TRBV7-2 and TRBJ1-2): GAGVSQSPSNKVTEKGKDVELRCDPISGHTALYWYRQSLGQGLEFLIYFQGNSAPDKSGLPSDRFSAERTGGSVSTLTIQRTQQEDSAVYLCASSLGVHSTYGYTFGSGTRLTVV.

The chain has TRBV6-5 and TRBJ2-3; TRBD1 aligns across 8 bases. V lost 6 bases to trimming and J lost 1 base; unmatched junction nucleotides: 3. Looked up from germline, CDR1 is MNHEY and CDR2 is SVGAGI. The CDR3 contains 14 residues. For the CDR3, the DNA is TGTGCCAGCAGAGAGACAGGGGGCACAGATACGCAGTATTTT. Its translation: CASRETGGTDTQYF.

The J gene is TRBJ2-1, the V gene TRBV9; possible D gene TRBD1, 6 bases. Trimming removed 0 bases at V and 5 bases at J, with 9 bases between. CDR1 and CDR2 from the germline V gene are SGDLS and YYNGEE. The CDR3 spans 14 residues. The CDR3 nucleotides are TGTGCCAGCAGCGTAGCTGGGGGCCACAATGAGCAGTTCTTC. Protein product: CASSVAGGHNEQFF. The full variable domain, completed using reference TRBV9 and TRBJ2-1, is DSGVTQTPKHLITATGQRVTLRCSPRSGDLSVYWYQQSLDQGLQFLIQYYNGEERAKGNILERFSAQQFPDLHSELNLSSLELGDSALYFCASSVAGGHNEQFFGPGTRLTVL.

CDR3 nucleotides: TGTGCCAGCAGTTACTCTGGCAGTGGAAACACCATATATTTT. Protein product: CASSYSGSGNTIYF. The chain combines TRBV6-5 with TRBJ1-3; D remains ambiguous. Germline V gives CDR1 MNHEY, CDR2 SVGAGI. This CDR3 is 14 amino acids long. V was trimmed by 0 bases and J by 3 bases, leaving 6 bases between them.

The genes are TRBV2 and TRBJ1-6; D remains unclear. Germline CDR1 and CDR2: SNHLY and FYNNEI. The CDR3 is 13 residues long. V lost 0 bases to trimming and J lost 8 bases, with 5 bases between them. The CDR3 sequence is CASSEAGDSPLHF. The CDR3 region has the DNA TGTGCCAGCAGTGAAGCAGGAGATTCACCCCTCCACTTT.

This sequence joins TRBV6-2 or TRBV6-3 and TRBJ2-7, with TRBD2 matching 10 bases. The V gene's germline CDR1 is MNHEY and CDR2 SVGEGT. Germline trimming cut 2 bases from V and 3 bases from J; bases unmatched to any gene: 1. This CDR3 has 14 residues. The CDR3 nucleotides are TGTGCCAGCAGTTACCTAGCGGGAGACTACGAGCAGTACTTC. It translates to CASSYLAGDYEQYF.

The chain combines TRBV7-9 with TRBJ2-4, with 11 nucleotides matching TRBD1. The J segment lost 5 bases and the V segment lost 4 bases, leaving 1 base of the junction unmatched. The CDR3 runs 14 residues. Germline values: CDR1 SEHNR, CDR2 FQNEAQ (reference sequence). The DNA for the CDR3 is TGTGCCAGCAGCTGGGGACAGGGGGAAAACATTCAGTACTTC. It specifies CASSWGQGENIQYF.

This chain links TRBV19 with TRBJ1-2, with D maybe TRBD1 (6 bases). The CDR3 sequence is 13 residues long. Germline V gene data show CDR1 as LNHDA and CDR2 as SQIVND (reference sequence). With 6 bases removed from V and 1 base from J, the gap between germline ends came to 9 bases. CDR3 DNA sequence: TGTGCCAGTAGCACAGGGTTTAACTATGGCTACACCTTC. This sequence encodes CASSTGFNYGYTF.

V usage is TRBV29-1 and J usage is TRBJ1-2; D perhaps matches TRBD1 (5 bases). V lost 7 bases and J 7 bases, leaving 16 bases between the germline ends. Germline assignment: CDR1 SQVTM and CDR2 ANQGSEA. The CDR3 loop spans 12 amino acids. In nucleotides, the CDR3 is TGCAGCGGTCAAGGGGTGAACACTGGCTACACCTTC. Its protein is CSGQGVNTGYTF.

This clone has just one count. V is TRBV2 and J is TRBJ2-2, with 9 bases lining up with TRBD2. This CDR3 has 16 residues. Trimming removed 5 bases from V and 1 base from J; junction bases left unmatched: 5. CDR1 SNHLY and CDR2 FYNNEI come from the germline V gene. The chain's CDR3 is CASSLAGPLNTGELFF. In DNA, the CDR3 is TGTGCCAGCAGTCTAGCGGGGCCTCTGAACACCGGGGAGCTGTTTTTT.

The chain combines TRBV6-5 with TRBJ1-2; 7 bases fit TRBD1. V was pared by 6 bases and J by 2 bases, with 6 bases of the junction left unmatched. The CDR3 spans 14 residues. Germline values: CDR1 MNHEY, CDR2 SVGAGI. The CDR3 protein is CASRPLDRNYGYTF. In DNA form, the CDR3 reads TGTGCCAGCAGGCCTCTGGACAGGAACTATGGCTACACCTTC.

The rearrangement uses TRBV9 and TRBJ1-6; D is undetermined. CDR3 length: 15 amino acids. Germline CDR1 and CDR2: SGDLS and YYNGEE. V gave up 0 bases and J gave up 10 bases, with 14 bases separating them. This chain's CDR3 is CASSVVASGNSPLHF. Written as DNA, the CDR3 is TGTGCCAGCAGCGTAGTAGCAAGCGGGAACTCACCCCTCCACTTT.

The chain has TRBV18 and TRBJ2-7, with 7 bases lining up with TRBD1. The CDR3 totals 13 residues. Germline V gene lookup returns CDR1 KGHSH and CDR2 LQKENI. After removal of 6 bases from V and 2 bases from J, the junction contained 4 bases not matched to a gene. CDR3 bases: TGTGCCAGCTCCCAGGGACAGACCTACGAGCAGTACTTC. Translation gives CASSQGQTYEQYF.

The chain combines TRBV27 with TRBJ1-2, with TRBD1 as a possible D gene (6 bases). CDR1 MNHEY and CDR2 SMNVEV come from the germline V gene (reference sequence). Trimming left V 0 bases short and J 0 bases short, with 17 bases between. The CDR3 contains 18 residues. The CDR3 is CASSLSMTGGLSNYGYTF. The CDR3 nucleotides read TGTGCCAGCAGTTTATCGATGACAGGTGGCCTTTCTAACTATGGCTACACCTTC.

This clone occurred a few times. This chain joins TRBV30 and TRBJ1-4, with D unresolved. The CDR3 sequence is 11 residues long. Germline V gives CDR1 GTSNPN, CDR2 SVGIG (reference sequence). The CDR3 loop is CFPRTNEKLFF. CDR3 DNA: TGTTTCCCGCGGACTAATGAAAAACTGTTTTTT.

The gene calls are TRBV18 and TRBJ1-4, with D possibly TRBD1 on 5 matching bases. V lost 1 base and J lost 8, with 14 bases in between. Germline lookup yields CDR1 KGHSH and CDR2 LQKENI. The CDR3 has 15 residues. The CDR3 region is CASSPQGPKEEKLFF. CDR3 DNA sequence: TGTGCCAGCTCACCACAGGGGCCTAAGGAGGAAAAACTGTTTTTT.

The chain couples TRBV6-1 to TRBJ1-5; 11 bases are shared with TRBD1. The CDR3 contains 17 residues. The germline CDR1 and CDR2 sequences are MNHNS and SASEGT. V shed 3 bases, J shed 6 bases, and the junction held 10 bases outside the gene matches. The CDR3 region is CASSDGQGQGVFQPQHF. The CDR3 DNA reads as TGTGCCAGCAGTGACGGGCAGGGACAGGGGGTATTTCAGCCCCAGCATTTT.

The CDR3 loop is CASSLLADSPLHF. In DNA, the CDR3 is TGTGCCAGCAGCCTACTCGCGGATTCACCCCTCCACTTT. The chain is built from TRBV7-9 and TRBJ1-6; D is undetermined. The V gene's germline CDR1 is SEHNR and CDR2 FQNEAQ (reference sequence). The CDR3 length is 13 residues. Deletions cut 5 bases from V and 8 bases from J, with 10 bases between.

The rearrangement uses TRBV3-1 (or the pseudogene TRBV3-2) and TRBJ2-7; TRBD2 matches at 10 bases. The CDR3 is 18 amino acids. CDR1 is LGHDT, CDR2 YNNKEL, per germline (reference sequence). V shed 4 bases, J shed 2 bases, and the junction held 14 bases outside the gene matches. The DNA for the CDR3 is TGTGCCAGCAGCCCCACGGGGGCTAGCGGGAGTCTCACCTACGAGCAGTACTTC. This encodes CASSPTGASGSLTYEQYF.

The chain is built from TRBV6-5 and TRBJ1-5; 8 nucleotides line up with TRBD1. The junction had 1 base not matched to a gene; V was cut back by 5 bases and J by 1 base. This CDR3 has 14 residues. Germline values: CDR1 MNHEY, CDR2 SVGAGI. This CDR3 reads CASSRTGSNQPQHF. Here the CDR3 DNA reads TGTGCCAGCAGTCGGACAGGGAGCAATCAGCCCCAGCATTTT.